The 2 T cell receptor beta chains below were found in one sample sequenced in a study of blood T cells in healthy people across ages. The use of a sample-barcoded 5' primer and a J-beta primer mix characterized a second PCR of about 6 to 11 cycles. TCRdb redid the calling of the 5' RACE reads with MiXCR, one entry per CDR3 protein. The sample includes hundreds of thousands of distinct CDR3 sequences, about 28% of them seen just once. Sequenced material: blood. The origin of the receptors is a woman aged 80 or over in good health.

This clonotype was seen repeatedly, ten times or more. The rearrangement uses TRBV7-9 and TRBJ2-5; the D is unclear. V dropped 5 bases and J dropped 2 bases, with 12 bases sitting between them. The germline gives CDR1 SEHNR, CDR2 FQNEAQ (reference sequence). This CDR3 is built from 14 residues. DNA for the CDR3: TGTGCCAGCAGCCTCCCGGACGAACAAGAGACCCAGTACTTC. It yields the protein CASSLPDEQETQYF.

This clonotype was picked up a small number of times. The V and J genes are TRBV7-2 and TRBJ2-1; 7 positions agree with TRBD2. The CDR3 consists of 14 residues. Unmatched junction bases numbered 8, after V lost 7 bases and J lost 5 bases. CDR1 SGHTA and CDR2 FQGNSA come from the germline V gene. For the CDR3, the DNA is TGTGCCAGCATCCTGGGAGGGGCCCACAATGAGCAGTTCTTC. Its translation: CASILGGAHNEQFF.